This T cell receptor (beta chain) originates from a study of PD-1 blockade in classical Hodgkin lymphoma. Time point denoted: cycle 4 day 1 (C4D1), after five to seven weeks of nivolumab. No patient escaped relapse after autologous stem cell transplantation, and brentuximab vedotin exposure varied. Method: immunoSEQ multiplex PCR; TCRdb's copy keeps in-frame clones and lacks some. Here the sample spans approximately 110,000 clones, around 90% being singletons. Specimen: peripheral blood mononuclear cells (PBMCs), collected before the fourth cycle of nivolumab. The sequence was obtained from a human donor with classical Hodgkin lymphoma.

The CDR3 loop is CASSGDVGTEAFF. For the CDR3, the DNA is TGTGCCAGCTCTGGGGACGTCGGCACTGAAGCTTTCTTT. The V call is TRBV6-5, the J call TRBJ1-1; possible D gene TRBD1, 5 bases. Between the trimmed V and J ends, which lost 8 bases and 4 bases, there was a span of 14 bases. The CDR3 runs to 13 residues. Germline values: CDR1 MNHEY, CDR2 SVGAGI.